This T cell receptor (beta chain) was sequenced for a study of early T cells in non-severe SARS-CoV-2 infection. The overall study: Bulk RNA isolated from unsorted whole blood underwent sequencing; chains were not paired.

Germline trimming cut 4 bases from V and 6 bases from J; bases unmatched to any gene: 11. Per the germline V gene, CDR1 is SGHRS and CDR2 is YFSETQ. This CDR3 contains 16 residues. The table lists this clonotype with many counts. cDNA molecules, individually, were tagged with unique molecular identifiers. TCRdb reprocessed the 5' RACE reads with MiXCR, giving one entry per CDR3 protein. This sample has tens of thousands of distinct CDR3 sequences, with about 13% found just once. The sequencing input was whole blood. The sequence was obtained from an adult who was a healthcare worker with PCR-confirmed SARS-CoV-2 infection or an uninfected control (not recorded which). This chain links TRBV5-1 with TRBJ1-2; TRBD1 agrees at 11 bases. Here the CDR3 reads CASSPETGTGGDGYTF. CDR3 sequence (DNA): TGCGCCAGCAGCCCTGAAACCGGGACAGGGGGAGATGGCTACACCTTC.